What follows describes a single T cell receptor (beta chain). Its antigen is undetermined. The sorted conventional CD4 T cells were gated as CD4+CD127+. The method was immunoSEQ multiplex PCR; TCRdb's version includes in-frame clones alone and lacks a portion of them. The sample lists 20,000 to 25,000 clones, 96% seen once, with over 0.2% in the top ten. The sample comes from a study of B cell selection in AIRE deficiency. The study's findings and limits: Of some 3,300 shared Treg TCRbeta sequences, over 25% were healthy-only, just over 9% patient-only.

Looked up from germline, CDR1 is SGHNT and CDR2 is YYREEE (reference sequence). CDR3 length: 12 residues. The V gene lost 1 base and the J gene lost 4 bases, with 5 bases spanning the gap. The chain carries TRBV5-4 and TRBJ2-5; D is unresolved. Input material: CD4+CD127+ conventional T cells sorted from PBMCs. This TCR was recovered from a human donor in good health. The CDR3 DNA reads as TGTGCCAGCAGCTTGCTTGGAGAGACCCAGTACTTC. Residues: CASSLLGETQYF.